A selection of T cell receptor beta chains follows, all from one sample in a study of blood T cells in healthy people across ages. TCRdb itself ran the 5' RACE reads through MiXCR, one entry per CDR3 protein. The sample consists of around 1,700,000 distinct CDR3 sequences, over 25% of them appearing once. Sequenced: blood. The receptor source for this set is a woman aged 25 to 45 in good health. Each CDR3 is given with its conserved first and last residue. A D gene is named only where the DNA matches it firmly. Clone size is shown for a subset of rows, as once, few, many or a class of expanded clone.

>TRBV7-2|.|TRBJ2-5|.
CASSLYTGGFETQYF
TGTGCCAGCAGCTTATACACGGGGGGCTTTGAGACCCAGTACTTC
>TRBV5-1|.|TRBJ1-1|.
CASRLGQSTEAFF
TGCGCCAGCAGGCTGGGGCAGTCCACTGAAGCTTTCTTT
>TRBV20-1|TRBD1|TRBJ2-7|many
CSARDPGTGTYEQYF
TGCAGTGCTAGGGACCCCGGGACAGGGACCTACGAGCAGTACTTC
>TRBV7-2|TRBD1|TRBJ2-7|.
CASSLAEGQGSYNEQYF
TGTGCCAGCAGCTTAGCAGAGGGACAGGGGTCCTACAATGAGCAGTACTTC
>TRBV5-5|.|TRBJ2-1|.
CAGSLRREPYNEQFF
TGTGCCGGCAGCTTGAGGAGAGAGCCCTACAATGAGCAGTTCTTC
>TRBV29-1|.|TRBJ1-2|few
CSVAAGTNYGYTF
TGCAGCGTTGCTGCCGGGACTAACTATGGCTACACCTTC
>TRBV7-8|TRBD2|TRBJ2-3|many
CASSLWGSGSTDTQYF
TGTGCCAGCAGCTTATGGGGTAGCGGGAGCACAGATACGCAGTATTTT
>TRBV20-1|TRBD1|TRBJ1-5|.
CSARPQGGQPQHF
TGCAGTGCTAGGCCCCAGGGGGGACAGCCCCAGCATTTT
>TRBV7-2|.|TRBJ1-2|few
CASSLERRPRGYTF
TGTGCCAGCAGCTTAGAGCGCAGGCCGCGGGGCTACACCTTC
>TRBV5-1|.|TRBJ2-7|few
CASGRPGGYEQYF
TGCGCCAGCGGCCGCCCTGGTGGGTACGAGCAGTACTTC
>TRBV25-1|.|TRBJ2-7|many
CASSGWGDEQYF
TGTGCCAGCAGTGGATGGGGGGACGAGCAGTACTTC
>TRBV29-1|TRBD1|TRBJ2-1|.
CSVEGQSGGEQFF
TGCAGCGTTGAAGGTCAGTCAGGGGGCGAGCAGTTCTTC
>TRBV20-1|.|TRBJ2-5|many
CSARGGGPETQYF
TGCAGTGCTAGAGGAGGGGGGCCAGAGACCCAGTACTTC
>TRBV10-3|.|TRBJ2-4|few
CATQDSSDIQYF
TGTGCCACTCAGGACAGCTCTGACATTCAGTACTTC
>TRBV12-3/TRBV12-4|.|TRBJ2-2|.
CASSLAALAGELFF
TGTGCCAGCAGTTTAGCGGCTCTTGCCGGGGAGCTGTTTTTT
>TRBV20-1|TRBD2|TRBJ2-5|.
CSGKAASGSLQYF
TGCAGTGGGAAAGCGGCTAGCGGGAGTCTGCAGTACTTC
>TRBV20-1|.|TRBJ2-7|many
CRDPNEQYF
TGCAGAGATCCTAACGAGCAGTACTTC
>TRBV27|.|TRBJ2-1|.
CASSLRSTNNEQFF
TGTGCCAGCAGTTTGCGCTCAACAAACAATGAGCAGTTCTTC
>TRBV12-3/TRBV12-4|.|TRBJ2-1|many
CASSLGAGGMNEQFF
TGTGCCAGCAGTTTAGGCGCAGGGGGGATGAATGAGCAGTTCTTC
>TRBV12-3/TRBV12-4|TRBD1|TRBJ1-6|.
CASSPRGTANSPLHF
TGTGCCAGCAGTCCTAGAGGGACAGCTAATTCACCCCTCCACTTT
>TRBV5-1|.|TRBJ2-3|few
CASSLPASADTQYF
TGCGCCAGCAGCTTACCCGCAAGCGCAGATACGCAGTATTTT
>TRBV20-1|.|TRBJ2-3|few
CSARRGPDTQYF
TGCAGTGCTAGACGGGGGCCAGATACGCAGTATTTT
>TRBV20-1|.|TRBJ2-1|few
CSAGRQSSYNEQFF
TGCAGTGCTGGCCGACAAAGCTCCTACAATGAGCAGTTCTTC
>TRBV11-3|.|TRBJ2-5|.
CASSTPDGDQETQYF
TGTGCCAGCAGCACCCCGGACGGAGACCAAGAGACCCAGTACTTC
>TRBV28|.|TRBJ1-6|.
CASSLFSPQSLDSPRHF
TGTGCCAGCAGTTTATTCTCCCCCCAAAGTTTAGATTCACCCCGCCACTTT
>TRBV6-4|TRBD1|TRBJ2-1|.
CASSDCETGMWQFF
TGTGCCAGCAGTGACTGCGAGACAGGGATGTGGCAGTTCTTC
>TRBV3-1|TRBD2|TRBJ2-3|.
CASSPTPLTSGAWGTQYF
TGTGCCAGCAGCCCCACCCCTTTGACTAGCGGGGCTTGGGGTACGCAGTATTTT
>TRBV6-5|.|TRBJ1-2|.
CAISPADRNGYTF
TGTGCCATCTCTCCGGCGGACCGAAATGGCTACACCTTC
>TRBV5-1|.|TRBJ2-1|.
CASSLMGVGDEQFF
TGCGCCAGCAGCTTGATGGGGGTAGGCGATGAGCAGTTCTTC
>TRBV6-6|TRBD1|TRBJ1-2|many
CASTYDRGSGYTF
TGTGCCAGCACCTACGACAGGGGGTCAGGCTACACCTTC
>TRBV7-9|.|TRBJ2-4|.
CASSLWDGPSYNEQYF
TGTGCCAGCAGCTTGTGGGACGGACCCTCCTACAATGAGCAGTACTTC
>TRBV12-3/TRBV12-4|.|TRBJ2-6|few
CASDILGAAPGSGANVLTF
TGTGCCAGCGATATCCTTGGGGCAGCCCCGGGCTCTGGGGCCAACGTCCTGACTTTC
>TRBV7-9|TRBD2|TRBJ2-1|many
CASSWRTSVYNEQFF
TGTGCCAGCAGCTGGAGGACTAGCGTTTACAATGAGCAGTTCTTC
>TRBV5-1|.|TRBJ1-2|.
CASNLAGRGYGYTF
TGCGCCAGCAACTTGGCAGGACGGGGCTATGGCTACACCTTC
>TRBV20-1|.|TRBJ2-4|.
CSAPAGWLDIQYF
TGCAGTGCTCCGGCAGGATGGTTGGACATTCAGTACTTC
>TRBV24-1|TRBD1|TRBJ2-5|.
CATSDSDRPEGETQYF
TGTGCCACCAGTGATTCGGACAGGCCCGAGGGAGAGACCCAGTACTTC
>TRBV24-1|TRBD1|TRBJ2-6|few
CATSDLPITGAGANVLTF
TGTGCCACCAGTGATTTGCCCATAACAGGGGCAGGGGCCAACGTCCTGACTTTC
>TRBV5-1|.|TRBJ2-3|.
CASSQDKSTDTQYF
TGCGCCAGCAGCCAGGACAAGAGCACAGATACGCAGTATTTT
>TRBV21-1|.|TRBJ1-5|few
CASGLSYSNQPQHF
TGTGCCAGTGGACTGTCTTATAGCAATCAGCCCCAGCATTTT
>TRBV6-6|.|TRBJ1-2|many
CASSLQGQGGYTF
TGTGCCAGCAGTCTCCAGGGGCAGGGGGGCTACACCTTC
>TRBV29-1|.|TRBJ2-1|.
CSVEIDRPLSYNEQFF
TGCAGCGTTGAAATCGACAGGCCCCTCTCCTACAATGAGCAGTTCTTC
>TRBV20-1|.|TRBJ2-7|.
CSACPADRAYEQYF
TGCAGTGCTTGCCCCGCGGACAGAGCCTACGAGCAGTACTTC
>TRBV30|.|TRBJ1-2|.
CAWSDTGSRGYTF
TGTGCCTGGAGCGACACAGGGTCCCGTGGCTACACCTTC
>TRBV6-6|TRBD1|TRBJ2-1|many
CASSPKDRGKGNEQFF
TGTGCCAGCAGCCCCAAGGACAGGGGGAAGGGCAATGAGCAGTTCTTC